The 8 T cell receptor beta chains below all came from one sample that was sequenced in a study of T cells in localized non-small cell lung cancer. Assay: immunoSEQ multiplex PCR; the TCRdb copy retains only in-frame clones and omits some. The sample includes tens of thousands of clones, 90% of them seen just once. Sequencing used peripheral blood, obtained before any cancer treatment. The receptors were sampled from a woman aged 35 to 70 with stage I lung adenocarcinoma.

The gene calls are TRBV19 and TRBJ2-3, with TRBD1 matching over 8 bases. Trimming at V came to 4 bases and at J to 3 bases, leaving 3 bases not matched to a gene. The CDR3 spans 14 residues. Germline lookup yields CDR1 LNHDA and CDR2 SQIVND (reference sequence). This CDR3 is CASSTRGRTDTQYF. For the CDR3, the DNA is TGTGCCAGTAGTACCAGGGGGCGGACAGATACGCAGTATTTT.

The chain uses TRBV5-5 and TRBJ1-2; D unresolved. With 4 bases removed from V and 2 bases from J, the gap between germline ends came to 15 bases. This CDR3 has 15 residues. The germline V gene has CDR1 SGHKS and CDR2 YYEKEE (reference sequence). The CDR3 here is CASSPGMIGNYGYTF. In DNA, the CDR3 is TGTGCCAGCAGCCCGGGTATGATAGGGAACTATGGCTACACCTTC.

The chain's CDR3 is CASTTGLGTGTEGEDTQYF. For the CDR3, the DNA is TGTGCCAGCACCACGGGACTCGGTACCGGGACAGAGGGTGAAGATACGCAGTATTTT. V and J are TRBV21-1 and TRBJ2-3; the table's D gene call, TRBD1, was not cross checked with the DNA. TRBV21-1 is listed as a pseudogene. The CDR3 runs 19 residues.

The rearrangement uses TRBV27 and TRBJ1-6; D unresolved. CDR1 MNHEY and CDR2 SMNVEV come from the germline V gene (reference sequence). V was cut by 3 bases and J by 0 bases, with 6 bases left in between. The CDR3 runs 15 residues. The CDR3 region is CASSFMRSYNSPLHF. CDR3 nucleotides: TGTGCCAGCAGTTTTATGCGCTCCTATAATTCACCCCTCCACTTT.

This clone is a singleton in its sample. This chain joins TRBV5-4 and TRBJ2-3; 10 nucleotides agree with TRBD2. CDR3 size: 16 residues. The V gene's germline CDR1 is SGHNT and CDR2 YYREEE (reference sequence). After removal of 3 bases from V and 6 bases from J, the junction contained 10 bases not matched to a gene. The CDR3 coding sequence is TGTGCCAGCAGCTGGCGCGCTAGCGGGAGTCTGGATACGCAGTATTTT. Its translation is CASSWRASGSLDTQYF.

Comments on this clone: This same CDR3 is encoded by further DNA sequences in the sample. J is TRBJ2-3 and V is TRBV9, with 11 nucleotides matching TRBD2. The V and J ends lost 3 bases and 5 bases, in that order; junction bases with no gene match: 2. Germline assignment: CDR1 SGDLS and CDR2 YYNGEE. The length of the CDR3 is 14 residues. The CDR3 sequence is CASSEGLAGDTQYF. In DNA form, the CDR3 reads TGTGCCAGCAGCGAAGGACTAGCGGGAGATACGCAGTATTTT.

V usage is TRBV15 and J usage is TRBJ2-1; 11 bases are a match to TRBD2. The CDR3 runs 17 residues. Germline CDR1 LNHNV, CDR2 YYDKDF (reference sequence). V trimming: 0 bases; J trimming: 7 bases; junction bases outside the gene matches: 8. Written as DNA, the CDR3 is TGTGCCACCAGCAGAGATCGTCCTAGCGGGAGGATGAATGAGCAGTTCTTC. Amino acid sequence: CATSRDRPSGRMNEQFF.

The chain links TRBV5-6 to TRBJ2-3; D might be TRBD1 (6 bases). The CDR3 runs 14 residues. CDR1 and CDR2 (germline): SGHDT, YYEEEE. Trimming took 5 bases from V and 2 from J, leaving 12 bases between them. In nucleotides, the CDR3 is TGTGCCAGCAGTCGGACAGCGTCCACAGATACGCAGTATTTT. It yields the protein CASSRTASTDTQYF. Complete variable domain (other parts from reference TRBV5-6 and TRBJ2-3): DAGVTQSPTHLIKTRGQQVTLRCSPKSGHDTVSWYQQALGQGPQFIFQYYEEEERQRGNFPDRFSGHQFPNYSSELNVNALLLGDSALYLCASSRTASTDTQYFGPGTRLTVL.